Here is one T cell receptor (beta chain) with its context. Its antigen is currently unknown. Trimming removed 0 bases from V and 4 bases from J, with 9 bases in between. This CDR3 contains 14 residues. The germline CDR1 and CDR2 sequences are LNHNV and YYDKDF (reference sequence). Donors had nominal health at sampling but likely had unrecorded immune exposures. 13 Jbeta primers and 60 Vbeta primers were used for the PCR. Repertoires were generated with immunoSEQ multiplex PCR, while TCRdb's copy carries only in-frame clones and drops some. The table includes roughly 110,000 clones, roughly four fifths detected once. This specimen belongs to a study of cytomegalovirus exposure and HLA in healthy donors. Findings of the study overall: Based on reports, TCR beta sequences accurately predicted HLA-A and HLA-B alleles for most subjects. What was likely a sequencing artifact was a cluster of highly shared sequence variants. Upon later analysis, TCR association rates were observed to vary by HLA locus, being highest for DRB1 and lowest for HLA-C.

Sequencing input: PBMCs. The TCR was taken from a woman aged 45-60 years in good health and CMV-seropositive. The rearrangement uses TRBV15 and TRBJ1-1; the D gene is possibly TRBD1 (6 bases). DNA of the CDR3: TGTGCCACCAGCAGAGATAGAGGGGGCACTGAAGCTTTCTTT. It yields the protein CATSRDRGGTEAFF.